These T cell receptor beta chains were read from a single sample in a study of cytomegalovirus exposure and HLA in healthy donors. TCRdb's copy holds only in-frame clones and misses some; the assay was immunoSEQ multiplex PCR. The table records fewer than 250,000 clones, approximately 85% of them present only once. The source material was PBMCs. The receptors stem from a woman in her late teens or twenties in good health and CMV-seronegative. CDR3s include the opening cysteine and the closing phenylalanine or tryptophan. The order of the fields is J gene, V gene, clone size, D gene, CDR3 protein, CDR3 DNA. A D gene is named only where the DNA matches it firmly. The size of a clone is reported for some rows only, either as once, few or many, or as a class for expanded clones.

>TRBJ2-1|TRBV4-2|.|TRBD2
CASSRRTSGGDGEQFF
TGTGCCAGCAGCCGAAGGACTAGCGGGGGCGACGGTGAGCAGTTCTTC
>TRBJ1-6|TRBV5-4|few|.
CASQRSGYSPLHF
TGTGCCAGCCAGCGGAGTGGTTATTCACCCCTCCACTTT
>TRBJ1-2|TRBV11-2|.|.
CASSLGRWGTSYGYTF
TGTGCCAGCAGCTTAGGGCGTTGGGGGACATCCTATGGCTACACCTTC
>TRBJ1-5|TRBV29-1|.|.
CSVVFCRQEVWGGNQPQHF
TGCAGCGTTGTTTTTTGTCGGCAGGAGGTATGGGGGGGCAATCAGCCCCAGCATTTT
>TRBJ2-2|TRBV19|.|TRBD2
CASRTSGSPGELFF
TGTGCCAGTAGGACTAGCGGGAGCCCCGGGGAGCTGTTTTTT
>TRBJ2-7|TRBV5-1|.|TRBD2
CASPDTTGREDPYEQYF
TGCGCCAGCCCCGATACGACGGGGCGGGAGGACCCCTACGAGCAGTACTTC
>TRBJ2-7|TRBV6-1|.|.
CASSDRGHYEQYF
TGTGCCAGCAGTGACAGGGGACACTACGAGCAGTACTTC
>TRBJ1-1|TRBV4-2|.|TRBD1
CASSHPDRAGTEAFF
TGTGCCAGCAGCCACCCGGACAGGGCGGGAACTGAAGCTTTCTTT
>TRBJ2-1|TRBV7-2|.|TRBD1
CASRSDRGSYNEQFF
TGTGCCAGCAGATCGGACAGGGGATCCTACAATGAGCAGTTCTTC
>TRBJ1-2|TRBV7-2|.|TRBD1
CASSDRTGGPYGYTF
TGTGCCAGCAGCGACCGGACAGGCGGGCCCTATGGCTACACCTTC
>TRBJ2-2|TRBV6-5|.|.
CASSWGGTSNTGELFF
TGTGCCAGCAGTTGGGGCGGGACTTCGAACACCGGGGAGCTGTTTTTT
>TRBJ1-5|TRBV6-1|few|TRBD1
CASKGVGGNQPQHF
TGTGCCAGCAAGGGGGTAGGGGGCAACCAGCCCCAGCATTTT
>TRBJ2-7|TRBV5-6|.|.
CASSLSAGYEQYF
TGTGCCAGCAGCTTGTCCGCGGGCTACGAGCAGTACTTC
>TRBJ1-2|TRBV6-5|.|.
CASSFGGHGYTF
TGTGCCAGCAGTTTTGGAGGGCATGGCTACACCTTC
>TRBJ2-5|TRBV7-9|.|.
CASSLRQQHKSTETQYF
TGTGCCAGCAGCTTACGACAGCAGCACAAATCAACGGAGACCCAGTACTTC
>TRBJ1-3|TRBV5-1|.|.
CASSSGDGNTIYF
TGCGCCAGCAGCTCAGGGGACGGAAACACCATATATTTT
>TRBJ1-1|TRBV25-1|.|.
CASRSGVGGTEAFF
TGTGCCAGCAGATCAGGGGTTGGGGGCACTGAAGCTTTCTTT
>TRBJ2-5|TRBV2|.|TRBD2
CASILVWGLATETQYF
TGTGCCAGCATCCTTGTTTGGGGACTAGCGACGGAGACCCAGTACTTC
>TRBJ2-7|TRBV5-1|.|.
CASSKMASSYEQYF
TGCGCCAGCAGCAAGATGGCAAGCTCCTACGAGCAGTACTTC
>TRBJ2-3|TRBV9|.|.
CASSVEPGRGGLQDTQYF
TGTGCCAGCAGCGTAGAGCCGGGAAGGGGGGGGCTCCAAGATACGCAGTATTTT
>TRBJ1-3|TRBV9|.|.
CASSVVDGGSGNTIYF
TGTGCCAGCAGCGTAGTGGACGGGGGCTCTGGAAACACCATATATTTT
>TRBJ2-3|TRBV5-1|few|TRBD2
CASSPGLAVSTDTQYF
TGCGCCAGCAGCCCGGGACTAGCGGTGAGCACAGATACGCAGTATTTT
>TRBJ2-3|TRBV5-8|once|TRBD1
CASNRGQYTDTQYF
TGTGCTTCGAACAGGGGACAGTACACAGATACGCAGTATTTT
>TRBJ2-3|TRBV5-1|.|TRBD1
CASSPDRGTDTQYF
TGCGCCAGCAGCCCCGACAGGGGCACAGATACGCAGTATTTT
>TRBJ2-1|TRBV6-4|few|TRBD2
CASRPLAGSYNEQFF
TGTGCCAGCAGGCCACTAGCGGGAAGTTACAATGAGCAGTTCTTC
>TRBJ2-7|TRBV6-5|.|TRBD2
CASSPGTRGHEQYF
TGTGCCAGCAGCCCCGGGACTAGAGGACACGAGCAGTACTTC
>TRBJ1-1|TRBV5-1|.|.
CASSLALGGDTEAFF
TGCGCCAGCAGCTTGGCCCTGGGGGGGGACACTGAAGCTTTCTTT
>TRBJ1-4|TRBV7-9|.|TRBD1
CASSSTGVRDEKLFF
TGTGCCAGCAGCTCTACAGGGGTGAGGGATGAAAAACTGTTTTTT
>TRBJ2-7|TRBV6-5|.|.
CASSFRDSSYEQYF
TGTGCCAGCAGTTTCCGGGACTCGTCCTACGAGCAGTACTTC
>TRBJ1-2|TRBV5-1|few|.
CASSHNGKGYTF
TGCGCCAGCAGCCACAATGGTAAGGGCTACACCTTC
>TRBJ2-3|TRBV11-3|.|TRBD2
CASSLLTLAGGDTDTQYF
TGTGCCAGCAGCTTATTGACCCTAGCGGGGGGAGATACGGATACGCAGTATTTT
>TRBJ2-5|TRBV10-3|.|TRBD2
CAISERFSGGGQETQYF
TGTGCCATCAGTGAGAGGTTTAGCGGGGGTGGCCAAGAGACCCAGTACTTC
>TRBJ2-3|TRBV6-4|.|TRBD1
CASGGTGTDTQYF
TGTGCCAGCGGAGGGACAGGGACAGATACGCAGTATTTT
>TRBJ2-7|TRBV4-1|.|TRBD1
CASSPEDRGARYEQYF
TGCGCCAGCAGCCCTGAGGACAGGGGGGCCCGCTACGAGCAGTACTTC
>TRBJ2-7|TRBV7-7|.|.
CASSRDSSYEQYF
TGTGCCAGCAGCCGTGACAGCTCCTACGAGCAGTACTTC
>TRBJ2-4|TRBV19|few|.
CASNPFGEKNIQYF
TGTGCCAGTAACCCATTCGGAGAGAAAAACATTCAGTACTTC
>TRBJ2-4|TRBV29-1|.|.
CSVAGNDKNIQYF
TGCAGCGTTGCAGGGAACGACAAAAACATTCAGTACTTC
>TRBJ2-5|TRBV27|.|.
CASRDLAQETQYF
TGTGCCAGCAGGGACTTAGCCCAAGAGACCCAGTACTTC
>TRBJ1-2|TRBV6-1|.|.
CASRTQGQNGYTF
TGTGCCAGCAGGACACAGGGACAAAATGGCTACACCTTC
>TRBJ2-3|TRBV11-1|.|TRBD2
CASSRLRGRADTQYF
TGTGCCAGCTCTCGTCTGCGCGGGAGGGCAGATACGCAGTATTTT
>TRBJ2-1|TRBV2|.|.
CASNSGQTHNEQFF
TGTGCCAGCAACTCCGGACAGACCCACAATGAGCAGTTCTTC
>TRBJ1-2|TRBV5-4|.|.
CASSLARGVGYGYTF
TGTGCCAGCAGCTTAGCGCGGGGAGTAGGCTATGGCTACACCTTC
>TRBJ1-5|TRBV4-2|.|.
CASSQDFRQGHSNQPQHF
TGTGCCAGCAGCCAAGATTTCCGCCAGGGCCATAGCAATCAGCCCCAGCATTTT
>TRBJ1-4|TRBV6-1|once|TRBD1
CARDRGLGTNEKLFF
TGTGCCAGAGACAGGGGGTTGGGGACTAATGAAAAACTGTTTTTT
>TRBJ2-2|TRBV10-3|.|TRBD1
CAINAWSSGQTNTGELFF
TGTGCCATCAATGCGTGGAGCTCGGGACAGACGAACACCGGGGAGCTGTTTTTT
>TRBJ2-7|TRBV7-6|once|TRBD2
CASSSQLAGGSYEQYF
TGTGCCAGCAGCTCCCAACTAGCGGGAGGTTCCTACGAGCAGTACTTC
>TRBJ1-2|TRBV9|.|.
CASSVSQDTYGYTF
TGTGCCAGCAGCGTATCTCAGGACACCTATGGCTACACCTTC
>TRBJ2-7|TRBV4-1|.|TRBD2
CASSQDQGSGGSYEQYF
TGCGCCAGCAGCCAAGATCAGGGGAGCGGGGGCTCCTACGAGCAGTACTTC
>TRBJ2-7|TRBV5-5|once|.
CASSFLLASPYEQYF
TGTGCCAGCAGCTTCCTACTAGCCTCCCCCTACGAGCAGTACTTC
>TRBJ2-4|TRBV19|.|.
CASSIGASVAKNIQYF
TGTGCCAGTAGTATCGGAGCCTCCGTGGCCAAAAACATTCAGTACTTC
>TRBJ1-1|TRBV2|.|TRBD1
CASKTGGAEAFF
TGTGCCAGCAAAACAGGGGGGGCTGAAGCTTTCTTT
>TRBJ1-5|TRBV15|.|.
CATSRESLGVAQPQHF
TGTGCCACCAGCAGAGAGTCCCTCGGGGTCGCTCAGCCCCAGCATTTT
>TRBJ1-1|TRBV2|.|.
CASSPEANTEAFF
TGTGCCAGCAGTCCTGAGGCGAACACTGAAGCTTTCTTT